This T cell receptor (beta chain) originates from a study of CD8+CD57+ T cells in acquired aplastic anemia. Study outcomes and limitations: Patients shared twenty-nine CD8+ CDR3 sequences with controls.

TCR beta VDJ combinations and CDR3 sequences were profiled from genomic DNA. TCRdb passed the reads through MiXCR, listing each CDR3 protein once. The sample has 150,000 to 200,000 distinct CDR3 sequences, over 40% seen once. Only patients with CD8+CD57+ cell expansion on flow cytometry were chosen for sequencing. As for this clonotype: Antigen: not known.

The CDR3 is 15 residues long. The V and J ends lost 5 bases and 3 bases, in that order; junction bases with no gene match: 7. CDR1 SGHVS and CDR2 FQNEAQ come from the germline V gene. The gene calls are TRBV7-8 and TRBJ2-7; 10 bases align to TRBD1. The TCR was taken from a human donor with aplastic anemia. Sequenced input: sorted CD4+, CD8+, or CD8+CD57+ T cells (not recorded which) from PBMCs. The DNA for the CDR3 is TGTGCCAGCAGCGGCTGGACAGGGGGTGGCTACGAGCAGTACTTC. Translating gives CASSGWTGGGYEQYF.